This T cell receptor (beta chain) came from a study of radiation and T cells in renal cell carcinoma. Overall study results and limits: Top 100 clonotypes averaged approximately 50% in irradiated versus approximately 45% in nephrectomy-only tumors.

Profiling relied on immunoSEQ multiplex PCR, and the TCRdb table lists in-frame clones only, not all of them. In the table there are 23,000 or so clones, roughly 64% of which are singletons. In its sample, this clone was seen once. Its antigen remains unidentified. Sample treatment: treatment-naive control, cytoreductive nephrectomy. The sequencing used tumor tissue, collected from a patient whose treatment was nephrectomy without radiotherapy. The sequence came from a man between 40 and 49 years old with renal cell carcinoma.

DNA of the CDR3: TGTGCCCAGTGGGGGGGACGGTTGAACACTGAAGCTTTCTTT. This encodes CAQWGGRLNTEAFF. The chain recombines TRBV19 with TRBJ1-1; weak D call: TRBD1 (5 bases). The CDR3 runs to 14 residues. V was clipped by 11 bases and J by 0 bases, with 16 bases between them. The V gene's germline CDR1 is LNHDA and CDR2 SQIVND (reference sequence).